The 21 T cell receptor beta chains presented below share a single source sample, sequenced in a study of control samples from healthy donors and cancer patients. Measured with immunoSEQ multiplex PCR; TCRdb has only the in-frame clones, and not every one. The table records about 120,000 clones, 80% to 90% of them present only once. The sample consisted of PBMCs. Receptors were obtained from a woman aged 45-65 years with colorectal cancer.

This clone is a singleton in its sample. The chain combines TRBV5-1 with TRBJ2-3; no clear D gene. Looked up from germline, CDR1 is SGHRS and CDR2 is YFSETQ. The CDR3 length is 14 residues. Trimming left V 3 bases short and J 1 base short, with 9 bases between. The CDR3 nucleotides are TGCGCCAGCAGCTCCCAAGAGGGCACAGATACGCAGTATTTT. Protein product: CASSSQEGTDTQYF.

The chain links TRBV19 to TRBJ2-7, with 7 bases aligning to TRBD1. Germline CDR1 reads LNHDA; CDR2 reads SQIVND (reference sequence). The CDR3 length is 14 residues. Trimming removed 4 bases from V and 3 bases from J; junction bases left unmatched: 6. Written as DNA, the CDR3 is TGTGCCAGTAGTAAGGGACAGTCCGACTACGAGCAGTACTTC. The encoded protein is CASSKGQSDYEQYF.

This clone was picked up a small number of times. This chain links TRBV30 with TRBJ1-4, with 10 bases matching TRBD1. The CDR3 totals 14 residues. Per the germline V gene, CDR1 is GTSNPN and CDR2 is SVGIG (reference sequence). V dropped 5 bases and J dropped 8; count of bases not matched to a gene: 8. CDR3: CAWQDRGRGEKLFF. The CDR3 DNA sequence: TGTGCCTGGCAAGACAGGGGGCGCGGGGAAAAACTGTTTTTT.

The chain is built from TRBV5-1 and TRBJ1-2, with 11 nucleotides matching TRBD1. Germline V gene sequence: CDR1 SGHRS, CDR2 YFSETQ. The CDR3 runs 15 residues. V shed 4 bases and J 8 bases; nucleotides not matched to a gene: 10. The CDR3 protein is CASSLGQGATLGYTF. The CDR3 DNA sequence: TGCGCCAGCAGCCTAGGACAGGGGGCTACTCTCGGCTACACCTTC.

The CDR3 loop reads CASSLAGLDTGELFF. In nucleotides, the CDR3 is TGTGCCAGCAGCTTAGCAGGGTTGGACACCGGGGAGCTGTTTTTT. The chain uses TRBV7-8 and TRBJ2-2; no clear D gene. Germline CDR1 and CDR2: SGHVS and FQNEAQ. The CDR3 covers 15 residues. Trimming cost V 0 bases and J 3 bases, with 8 bases left between them.

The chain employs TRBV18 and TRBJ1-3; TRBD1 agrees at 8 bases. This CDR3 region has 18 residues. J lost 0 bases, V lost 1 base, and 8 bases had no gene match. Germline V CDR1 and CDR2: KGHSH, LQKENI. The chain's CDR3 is CASSPLPGQASSGNTIYF. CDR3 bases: TGTGCCAGCTCACCACTTCCGGGACAGGCTTCCTCTGGAAACACCATATATTTT.

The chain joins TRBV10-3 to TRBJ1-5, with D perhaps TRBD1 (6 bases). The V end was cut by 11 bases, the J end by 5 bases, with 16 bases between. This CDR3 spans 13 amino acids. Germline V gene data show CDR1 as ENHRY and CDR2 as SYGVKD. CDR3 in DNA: TGTGCCTCCGGGGGGCGGGGCCATCAGCCCCAGCATTTT. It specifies CASGGRGHQPQHF.

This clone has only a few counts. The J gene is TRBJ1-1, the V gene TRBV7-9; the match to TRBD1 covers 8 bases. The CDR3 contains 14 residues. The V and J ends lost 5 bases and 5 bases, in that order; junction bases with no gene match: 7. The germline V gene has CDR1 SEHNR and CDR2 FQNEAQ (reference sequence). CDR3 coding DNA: TGTGCCAGCAGCCCGAGACAGGGGAAGACTGAAGCTTTCTTT. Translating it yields CASSPRQGKTEAFF.

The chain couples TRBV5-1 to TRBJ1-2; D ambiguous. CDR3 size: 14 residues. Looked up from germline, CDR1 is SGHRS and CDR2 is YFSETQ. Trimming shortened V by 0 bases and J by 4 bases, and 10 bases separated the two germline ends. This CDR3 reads CASSLGGSGYGYTF. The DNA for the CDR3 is TGCGCCAGCAGCTTGGGGGGATCCGGCTATGGCTACACCTTC. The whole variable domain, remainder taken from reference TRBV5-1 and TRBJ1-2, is KAGVTQTPRYLIKTRGQQVTLSCSPISGHRSVSWYQQTPGQGLQFLFEYFSETQRNKGNFPGRFSGRQFSNSRSEMNVSTLELGDSALYLCASSLGGSGYGYTFGSGTRLTVV.

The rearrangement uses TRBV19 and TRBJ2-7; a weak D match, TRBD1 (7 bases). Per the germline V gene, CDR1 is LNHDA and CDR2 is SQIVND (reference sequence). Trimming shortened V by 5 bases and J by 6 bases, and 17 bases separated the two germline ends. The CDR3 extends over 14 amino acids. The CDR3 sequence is CASSPGGQQGEQYF. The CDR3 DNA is TGTGCCAGTAGTCCCGGGGGACAGCAGGGCGAGCAGTACTTC.

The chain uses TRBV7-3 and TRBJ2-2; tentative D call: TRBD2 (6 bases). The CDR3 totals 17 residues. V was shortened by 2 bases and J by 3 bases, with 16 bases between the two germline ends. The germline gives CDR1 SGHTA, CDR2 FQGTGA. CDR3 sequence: CASSLSLGGTHTGELFF. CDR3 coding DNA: TGTGCCAGCAGCTTATCCCTTGGCGGGACTCACACCGGGGAGCTGTTTTTT.

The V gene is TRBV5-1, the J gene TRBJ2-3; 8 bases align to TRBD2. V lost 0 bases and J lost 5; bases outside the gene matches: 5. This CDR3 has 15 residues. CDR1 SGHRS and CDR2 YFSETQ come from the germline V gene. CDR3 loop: CASSLDSGGQDTQYF. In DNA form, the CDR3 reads TGCGCCAGCAGCTTGGATTCGGGGGGGCAAGATACGCAGTATTTT.

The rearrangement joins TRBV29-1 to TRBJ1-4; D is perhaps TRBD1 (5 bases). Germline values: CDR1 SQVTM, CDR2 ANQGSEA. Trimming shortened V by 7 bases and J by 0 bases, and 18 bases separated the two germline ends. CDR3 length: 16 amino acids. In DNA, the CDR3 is TGCAGCGCTTTTGGGGGAGACCCTGCAACTAATGAAAAACTGTTTTTT. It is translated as CSAFGGDPATNEKLFF.

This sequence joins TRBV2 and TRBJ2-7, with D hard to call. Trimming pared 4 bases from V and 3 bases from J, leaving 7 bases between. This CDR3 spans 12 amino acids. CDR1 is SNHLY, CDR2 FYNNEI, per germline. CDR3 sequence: CASSAAHYEQYF. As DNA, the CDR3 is TGTGCCAGCAGTGCAGCCCACTACGAGCAGTACTTC.

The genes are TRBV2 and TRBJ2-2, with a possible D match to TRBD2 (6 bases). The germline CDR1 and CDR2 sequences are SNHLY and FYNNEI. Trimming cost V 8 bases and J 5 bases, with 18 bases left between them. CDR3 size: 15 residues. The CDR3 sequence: CASGGSEPRTGELFF. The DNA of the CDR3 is TGTGCCAGCGGAGGGTCGGAACCGCGTACCGGGGAGCTGTTTTTT.

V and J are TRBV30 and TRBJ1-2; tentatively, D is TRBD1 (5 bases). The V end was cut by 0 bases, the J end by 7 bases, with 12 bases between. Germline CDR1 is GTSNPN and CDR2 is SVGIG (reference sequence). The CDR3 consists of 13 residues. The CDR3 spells CAWSVRHGAGYTF. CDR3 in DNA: TGTGCCTGGAGTGTACGGCACGGGGCTGGCTACACCTTC.

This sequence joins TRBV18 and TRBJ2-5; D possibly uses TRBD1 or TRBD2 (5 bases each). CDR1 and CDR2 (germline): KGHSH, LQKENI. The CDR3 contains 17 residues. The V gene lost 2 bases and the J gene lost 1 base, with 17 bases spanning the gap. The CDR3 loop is CASSPSRDRTIQETQYF. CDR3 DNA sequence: TGTGCCAGCTCACCAAGCCGGGACCGAACTATCCAAGAGACCCAGTACTTC.

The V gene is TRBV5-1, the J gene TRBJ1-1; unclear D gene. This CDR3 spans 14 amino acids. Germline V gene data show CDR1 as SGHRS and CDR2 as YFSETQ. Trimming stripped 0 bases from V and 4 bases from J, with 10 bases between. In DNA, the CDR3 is TGCGCCAGCAGCTTGGTTGGGGATGGCACTGAAGCTTTCTTT. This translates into CASSLVGDGTEAFF.

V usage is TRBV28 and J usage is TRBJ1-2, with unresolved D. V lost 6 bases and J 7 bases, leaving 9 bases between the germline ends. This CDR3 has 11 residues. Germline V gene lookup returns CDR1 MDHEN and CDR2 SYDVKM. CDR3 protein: CASRLTSGYTF. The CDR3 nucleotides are TGTGCCAGCAGATTGACGTCTGGCTACACCTTC.

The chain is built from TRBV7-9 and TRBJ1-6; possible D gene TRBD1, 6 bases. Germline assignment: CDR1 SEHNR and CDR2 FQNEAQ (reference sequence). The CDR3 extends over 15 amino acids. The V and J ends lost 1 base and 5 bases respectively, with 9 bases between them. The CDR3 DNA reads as TGTGCCAGCAGCTTAGAAGGGACACATAATTCACCCCTCCACTTT. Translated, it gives CASSLEGTHNSPLHF.

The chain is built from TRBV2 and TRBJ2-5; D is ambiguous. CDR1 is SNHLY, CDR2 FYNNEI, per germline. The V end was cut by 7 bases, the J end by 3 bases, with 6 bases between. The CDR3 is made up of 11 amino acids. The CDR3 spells CASKLEETQYF. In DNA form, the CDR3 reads TGTGCCAGCAAGCTTGAAGAGACCCAGTACTTC.